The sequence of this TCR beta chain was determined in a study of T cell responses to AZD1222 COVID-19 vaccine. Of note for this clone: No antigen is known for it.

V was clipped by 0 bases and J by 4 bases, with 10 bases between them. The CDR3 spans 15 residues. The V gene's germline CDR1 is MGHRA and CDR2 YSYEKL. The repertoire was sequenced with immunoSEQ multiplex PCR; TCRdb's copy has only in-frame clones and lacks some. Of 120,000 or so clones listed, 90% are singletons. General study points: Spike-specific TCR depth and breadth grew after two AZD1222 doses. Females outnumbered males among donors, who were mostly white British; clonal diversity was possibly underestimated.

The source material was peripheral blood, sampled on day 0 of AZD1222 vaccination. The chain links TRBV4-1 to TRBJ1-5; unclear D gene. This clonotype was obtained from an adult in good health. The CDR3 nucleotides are TGCGCCAGCAGCCAAGAAGCAGGCGTGAATCAGCCCCAGCATTTT. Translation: CASSQEAGVNQPQHF.